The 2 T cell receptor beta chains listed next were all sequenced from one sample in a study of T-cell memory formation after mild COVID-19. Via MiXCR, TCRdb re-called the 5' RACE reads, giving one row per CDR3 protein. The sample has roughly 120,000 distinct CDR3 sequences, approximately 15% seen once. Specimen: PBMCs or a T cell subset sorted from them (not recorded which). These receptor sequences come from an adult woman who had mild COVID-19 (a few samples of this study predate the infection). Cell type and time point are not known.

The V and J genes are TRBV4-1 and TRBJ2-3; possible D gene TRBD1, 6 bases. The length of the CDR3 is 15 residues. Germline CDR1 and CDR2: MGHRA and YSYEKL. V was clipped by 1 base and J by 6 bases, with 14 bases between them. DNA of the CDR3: TGCGCCAGCAGCCAAGCAGCAGGGGCCGGGGATACGCAGTATTTT. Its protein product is CASSQAAGAGDTQYF.

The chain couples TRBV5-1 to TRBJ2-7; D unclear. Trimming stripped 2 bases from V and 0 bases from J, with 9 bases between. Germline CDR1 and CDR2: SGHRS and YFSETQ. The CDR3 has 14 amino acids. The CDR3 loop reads CASSFGTLSYEQYF. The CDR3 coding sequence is TGCGCCAGCAGCTTCGGCACCCTCTCCTACGAGCAGTACTTC.